This note documents a single T cell receptor (beta chain) sequence. Antigen specificity is unknown. The data were produced by immunoSEQ multiplex PCR, yet TCRdb's version contains in-frame clones alone and is incomplete. The sample carries about 1 million clones, around 78% recorded once. This specimen comes from a study of shared clonotypes between healthy human individuals. Study overall: CD4 naive and memory got three plates each, CD8 naive two, CD8 memory one.

Findings and caveats of the study: All-four-donor shared clonotypes had higher generation probabilities than non-shared clonotypes did.

Donors included only healthy HIV-negative adults lacking recent acute infections or vaccinations. The sample comprised memory CD4+ T cells from PBMCs. Described subset: CD45RA-negative fraction. The receptor was derived from a man younger than 35 in good health. Some clones in this sample may be carry-over from other donors' samples.

The CDR3 DNA reads TGTGCCAGCAGTTTACTAGCGGCTGATGCTGAGCAGTTCTTC. This gives the protein CASSLLAADAEQFF. The gene calls are TRBV28 and TRBJ2-1; 7 positions agree with TRBD2. Germline lookup yields CDR1 MDHEN and CDR2 SYDVKM. V dropped 2 bases and J dropped 9; count of bases not matched to a gene: 7. The CDR3 totals 14 residues.